This entry lists 22 T cell receptor beta chains sequenced from one sample in a study of regulatory T cells in long-lasting Graves disease. The time point is: persistent/refractory GD, antithyroid drugs over 5 years with positive TRAb. PBMCs were the source of the RNA used for TCR sequencing. Building the TCR beta libraries relied on iRepertoire HTBI primers, and CDR3 regions underwent Arm-PCR. From the multiplex PCR reads, TCRdb called clonotypes with MiXCR, one entry per CDR3 protein. The sample consists of fewer than 450,000 distinct CDR3 sequences, around 20% of them appearing once. The sequenced sample was peripheral blood mononuclear cells (PBMCs), obtained when the disease was refractory, from a patient treated with antithyroid drugs. These TCRs come from a female donor with Graves disease.

This clonotype appeared many times. The V gene is TRBV28, the J gene TRBJ2-7; no reliable D call. V lost 4 bases to trimming and J lost 2 bases, with 15 bases between them. The CDR3 sequence is 15 residues long. CDR1 is MDHEN, CDR2 SYDVKM, per germline. The CDR3 coding sequence is TGTGCCAGCAGTTCTCCGAGAAATTCGACCTACGAGCAGTACTTC. Its protein is CASSSPRNSTYEQYF.

The chain has TRBV6-1 and TRBJ2-2; a possible D gene is TRBD2 (6 bases). The CDR3 is 15 amino acids. Germline lookup yields CDR1 MNHNS and CDR2 SASEGT. Trimming removed 3 bases from V and 5 bases from J, with 13 bases in between. The CDR3 DNA reads as TGTGCCAGCAGTGAGACCCGAAGCGGGACCGGGGAGCTGTTTTTT. This encodes CASSETRSGTGELFF.

At least ten counts were recorded for this clonotype. J is TRBJ1-2 and V is TRBV6-1, with D perhaps matching TRBD1 (5 bases). This CDR3 comprises 17 residues. V dropped 1 base and J dropped 5 bases, with 20 bases sitting between them. Germline CDR1 reads MNHNS; CDR2 reads SASEGT. The CDR3 nucleotides read TGTGCCAGCAGTGAAGTGAGGGACCTAGGCTTATCTTATGGCTACACCTTC. Translating gives CASSEVRDLGLSYGYTF.

This clonotype came up many times. The chain is built from TRBV7-8 and TRBJ1-5, with D possibly matching TRBD1 (5 bases). The CDR3 extends over 14 amino acids. V shed 4 bases and J shed 6 bases, with 13 bases lying between them. Per the germline V gene, CDR1 is SGHVS and CDR2 is FQNEAQ. CDR3 DNA sequence: TGTGCCAGCAGCTCCGGTACCGGGGGTCAGCCCCAGCATTTT. Its translation: CASSSGTGGQPQHF.

As regards this clonotype: Sequence at one end of the junction differs from germline and may be a read error. The chain employs TRBV3-1 and TRBJ2-7; no clear D gene. The CDR3 runs 12 residues. Per germline, CDR1 LGHDT and CDR2 YNNKEL (reference sequence). CDR3 DNA: TGTGCCGGCAGCCAAGTCCTCTACGAGCAGTACTTC. Translating gives CAGSQVLYEQYF.

This clonotype was detected many times. V is TRBV7-2 and J is TRBJ1-6, with D perhaps matching TRBD1 (5 bases). Deletions cut 5 bases from V and 10 bases from J, with 15 bases between. This CDR3 contains 14 residues. CDR1 is SGHTA and CDR2 is FQGNSA in the germline V gene. This chain's CDR3 is CASSGGNKESPLHF. In nucleotides, the CDR3 is TGTGCCAGCAGCGGGGGGAACAAGGAATCACCCCTCCACTTT.

This clonotype turned up a few times. This sequence joins TRBV6-5 and TRBJ2-7, with 7 positions matching TRBD2. The CDR3 loop spans 13 amino acids. Germline lookup yields CDR1 MNHEY and CDR2 SVGAGI. The V gene end was trimmed by 2 bases and the J gene end by 7 bases; junction bases not matched to a gene: 5. The CDR3, as DNA: TGTGCCAGCAGTTACCCGACTAGCAGGGAGCAGTACTTC. It is translated as CASSYPTSREQYF.

There are a few counts of this clonotype. The V call is TRBV30, the J call TRBJ1-1; D gene uncertain. V was pared by 5 bases and J by 11 bases, with 15 bases between. Germline-derived CDR1 and CDR2 are GTSNPN and SVGIG (reference sequence). The CDR3 covers 11 residues. Written as DNA, the CDR3 is TGTGCCTGGTCAAATGACCAGGTGGCTTTCTTT. This encodes CAWSNDQVAFF.

This clonotype was picked up a small number of times. V gene TRBV16 combines with J gene TRBJ2-7, with D possibly called TRBD1 or TRBD2 (7 bases each). Trimming shortened V by 2 bases and J by 2 bases, and 16 bases separated the two germline ends. The CDR3 is 16 amino acids. Germline V gene data show CDR1 as KGHSY and CDR2 as FQNENV. CDR3 sequence reads: CASSQGGGQIPYEQYF. The CDR3 DNA is TGTGCCAGCAGCCAAGGGGGGGGACAGATACCCTACGAGCAGTACTTC. Full variable domain (missing parts from reference TRBV16 and TRBJ2-7): GEEVAQTPKHLVRGEGQKAKLYCAPIKGHSYVFWYQQVLKNEFKFLISFQNENVFDETGMPKERFSAKCLPNSPCSLEIQATKLEDSAVYFCASSQGGGQIPYEQYFGPGTRLTVT.

In its sample, this clonotype was seen many times. This rearrangement joins TRBV20-1 to TRBJ1-1; D is unresolved. Between the trimmed V and J ends, which lost 5 bases and 8 bases, there was a span of 12 bases. Germline CDR1 DFQATT, CDR2 SNEGSKA (reference sequence). The CDR3 is 11 residues long. The CDR3 nucleotides read TGCAGTGCTCCCCGATGGTTAGAAGCTTTCTTT. It encodes CSAPRWLEAFF.

J is TRBJ2-7 and V is TRBV28; the D gene could be TRBD1 or TRBD2 (5 bases each). V was trimmed by 6 bases and J by 3 bases, leaving 15 bases between them. CDR1 is MDHEN, CDR2 SYDVKM, per germline. This CDR3 is 14 amino acids long. The CDR3, as DNA: TGTGCCAGCAGCCCCCCTGGGACGGTCTACGAGCAGTACTTC. Translating it yields CASSPPGTVYEQYF.

This clonotype was counted a few times. This chain connects TRBV27 to TRBJ1-1, with D possibly TRBD1 on 5 matching bases. The CDR3 spans 14 residues. Trimming shortened V by 4 bases and J by 4 bases, and 13 bases separated the two germline ends. The V gene's germline CDR1 is MNHEY and CDR2 SMNVEV (reference sequence). The CDR3 loop is CASSSGGTGTEAFF. The CDR3 DNA follows: TGTGCCAGCAGTTCTGGGGGGACCGGCACTGAAGCTTTCTTT.

This clonotype was counted a few times. The chain is built from TRBV6-2 or TRBV6-3 and TRBJ2-5, with D hard to call. The V gene's germline CDR1 is MNHEY and CDR2 SVGEGT. This CDR3 is built from 14 residues. V shed 2 bases and J shed 5 bases, with 12 bases lying between them. The CDR3 region is CASSYGIWTETQYF. CDR3 nucleotides: TGTGCCAGCAGTTACGGCATCTGGACGGAGACCCAGTACTTC.

The table lists this clonotype with many counts. This rearrangement joins TRBV7-2 to TRBJ1-1; TRBD1 is a possible D gene (5 bases). This CDR3 is built from 13 residues. CDR1 and CDR2 (germline): SGHTA, FQGNSA. Trimming left V 5 bases short and J 7 bases short, with 14 bases between. The DNA of the CDR3 is TGTGCCAGCAGCAAAGACAGCTCCCTTGAAGCTTTCTTT. It encodes CASSKDSSLEAFF.

This clonotype came up many times. The CDR3 protein is CASSTRDRVPEETQYF. As DNA, the CDR3 is TGTGCCAGCAGTACCCGGGACAGGGTCCCTGAAGAGACCCAGTACTTC. V is TRBV12-3 or TRBV12-4 and J is TRBJ2-5; 9 bases are a match to TRBD1. V gave up 5 bases and J gave up 3 bases; unmatched junction bases: 10. The length of the CDR3 is 16 residues.

As for this clonotype: This may come from a read error, since a much larger clone is one base off. J is TRBJ1-6 and V is TRBV5-6, with 9 bases that match TRBD1. Germline assignment: CDR1 SGHDT and CDR2 YYEEEE. With V trimmed by 4 bases and J by 11 bases, 7 bases remained unmatched. The CDR3 is made up of 14 amino acids. The CDR3 region is CASSLGQGTPPLHF. CDR3 in DNA: TGTGCCAGCAGCCTCGGACAGGGGACTCCACCCCTCCACTTT.

There are a few counts of this clonotype. The V gene is TRBV28, the J gene TRBJ2-7, with D perhaps TRBD2 (6 bases). Between the trimmed V and J ends, which lost 3 bases and 7 bases, there was a span of 19 bases. CDR1 MDHEN and CDR2 SYDVKM come from the germline V gene. This CDR3 has 15 amino acids. The CDR3 DNA reads TGTGCCAGCAGTTTGCGAGGTCTTCGGGCGGGGGAGCAGTACTTC. Protein sequence: CASSLRGLRAGEQYF.

The rearrangement links TRBV4-3 to TRBJ2-1; tentatively, D is TRBD2 (5 bases). CDR1 and CDR2 from the germline V gene are LGHNA and YSLEER. With 4 bases removed from V and 4 bases from J, the gap between germline ends came to 11 bases. The CDR3 extends over 14 amino acids. The CDR3 nucleotides read TGCGCCAGCAGCCGGACGGACTTATACAATGAGCAGTTCTTC. This sequence encodes CASSRTDLYNEQFF.

This clonotype was observed many times. The chain links TRBV2 to TRBJ1-4, with 9 bases that match TRBD1. This CDR3 is built from 14 residues. V gave up 5 bases and J gave up 6 bases; unmatched junction bases: 4. The V gene's germline CDR1 is SNHLY and CDR2 FYNNEI. The CDR3 nucleotides read TGTGCCAGCAGTACCGACAGGGGGGATGAAAAACTGTTTTTT. The encoded protein is CASSTDRGDEKLFF.

A word on this clonotype: This may come from a read error, since a much larger clone is one base off. The CDR3 does not close with the conserved phenylalanine or tryptophan, likely indicating a read error. The chain joins TRBV12-3 or TRBV12-4 to TRBJ1-1, with unresolved D. The CDR3 consists of 15 residues. With 4 bases removed from V and 4 bases from J, the gap between germline ends came to 16 bases. The CDR3 spells CASSSRPTSGTEAFL. The CDR3 nucleotides are TGTGCCAGCAGTTCGAGACCTACGTCGGGCACTGAAGCTTTCCTT.

This clonotype was counted a few times. A read error is possible here, since a much larger clone lies one base away. The chain links TRBV18 to TRBJ2-7; D ambiguous. The CDR3 extends over 12 amino acids. Germline-derived CDR1 and CDR2 are KGHSH and LQKENI. CDR3 bases: TGTGCCAGCTCCCAACGGTCTGGCGAGCAGCACTTC. Translation: CASSQRSGEQHF.

The sample holds a few counts of this clonotype. This chain uses TRBV5-1 with TRBJ2-2, with 7 bases fitting TRBD1. The CDR3 loop spans 15 amino acids. Losses at the gene ends were 5 bases for V and 0 bases for J; bases not matched to a gene: 4. Per the germline V gene, CDR1 is SGHRS and CDR2 is YFSETQ. In DNA, the CDR3 is TGCGCCAGCAGAAGGGACAGTCCGAACACCGGGGAGCTGTTTTTT. Protein product: CASRRDSPNTGELFF.